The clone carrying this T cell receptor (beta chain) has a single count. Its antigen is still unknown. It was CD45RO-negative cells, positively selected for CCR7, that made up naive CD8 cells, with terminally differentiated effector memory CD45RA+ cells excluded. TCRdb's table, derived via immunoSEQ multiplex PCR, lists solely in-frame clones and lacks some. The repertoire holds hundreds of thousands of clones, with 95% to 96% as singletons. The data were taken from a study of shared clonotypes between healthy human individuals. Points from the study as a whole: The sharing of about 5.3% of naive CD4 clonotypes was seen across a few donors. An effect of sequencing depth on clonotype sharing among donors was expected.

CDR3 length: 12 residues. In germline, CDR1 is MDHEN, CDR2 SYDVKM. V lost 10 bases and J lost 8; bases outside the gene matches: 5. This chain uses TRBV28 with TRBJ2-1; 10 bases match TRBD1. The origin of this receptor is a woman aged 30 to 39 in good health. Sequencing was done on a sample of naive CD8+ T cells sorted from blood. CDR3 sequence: CANSGTGDEQFF. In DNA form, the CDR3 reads TGTGCCAATAGCGGGACAGGGGATGAGCAGTTCTTC.